The present T cell receptor (beta chain) was sequenced within a study of blood T cell repertoires in COVID-19. Repertoires were generated with immunoSEQ multiplex PCR, while TCRdb's copy carries only in-frame clones and drops some. The data contain approximately 300,000 clones, 85% to 95% of them singletons. The germline V gene encodes CDR1 KGHDR and CDR2 SFDVKD. The CDR3 is made up of 13 amino acids. Deletions cut 6 bases from V and 1 base from J, with 6 bases between. Recruitment covered under 25 US areas and drew participants whose ages spanned roughly 18 to 100 years. Shortly before study entry, within 2 weeks, exposed participants had met a COVID-19 case.

The specimen sequenced was PBMCs or T cells enriched from blood (not recorded which). The TCR sequence derives from a woman in her 30s who had been exposed to COVID-19. The chain links TRBV24-1 to TRBJ1-5; D gene unclear. The CDR3 loop reads CATSSQSNQPQHF. The CDR3 DNA reads TGTGCCACCAGTAGTCAGAGCAATCAGCCCCAGCATTTT.